These 22 T cell receptor beta chains were all obtained from the same sample, sequenced in a study of early stage breast cancer tumors. Libraries were prepared by immunoSEQ multiplex PCR; TCRdb keeps only in-frame clonotypes and omits some of them. Here the sample spans 20,000 to 25,000 clones, 76% being singletons. Material for sequencing was blood. These receptors all come from a person aged 55 to 75 with breast cancer.

The chain combines TRBV14 with TRBJ2-1, with D perhaps TRBD2 (6 bases). V dropped 3 bases and J dropped 12 bases, with 9 bases sitting between them. Germline loops: CDR1 SGHDN, CDR2 FVKESK. The CDR3 consists of 11 residues. CDR3 nucleotides: TGTGCCAGCAGCCAGGCGGGGAGGCAGTTCTTC. Protein: CASSQAGRQFF.

In this sample, this clone turned up a few times. V and J are TRBV2 and TRBJ2-5, with D maybe TRBD1 (6 bases). Germline CDR1 reads SNHLY; CDR2 reads FYNNEI. V was cut by 8 bases and J by 2 bases, with 9 bases left in between. The CDR3 consists of 12 residues. This CDR3 is CASGQNQETQYF. CDR3 bases: TGTGCCAGCGGACAGAATCAAGAGACCCAGTACTTC.

CDR3 sequence reads: CAWARALSGNTIYF. The CDR3 DNA reads TGTGCCTGGGCCCGGGCTCTCTCTGGAAACACCATATATTTT. The chain joins TRBV30 to TRBJ1-3; no clear D gene. Between the trimmed V and J ends, which lost 5 bases and 0 bases, there was a span of 11 bases. The germline CDR1 and CDR2 sequences are GTSNPN and SVGIG (reference sequence). The CDR3 is made up of 14 amino acids.

The chain joins TRBV6-5 to TRBJ1-2; no firm D call. The CDR3 spans 13 residues. V shed 0 bases and J shed 6 bases, with 8 bases lying between them. Germline CDR1 is MNHEY and CDR2 is SVGAGI. CDR3 DNA: TGTGCCAGCAGTTACTCTCCCATGAATGGCTACACCTTC. Translating it yields CASSYSPMNGYTF.

The chain employs TRBV20-1 and TRBJ1-1, with TRBD1 matching 11 bases. V shed 6 bases, J shed 11 bases, and the junction held 5 bases outside the gene matches. The CDR3 sequence is 11 residues long. Looked up from germline, CDR1 is DFQATT and CDR2 is SNEGSKA (reference sequence). DNA of the CDR3: TGCAGTGCCGGGACAGGGGGTTTGGCTTTCTTT. Translated: CSAGTGGLAFF.

The chain joins TRBV10-1 to TRBJ1-1; D is perhaps TRBD1 (5 bases). The V end was cut by 5 bases, the J end by 1 base, with 11 bases between. Germline V CDR1 and CDR2: WNHNN, SYGVQD (reference sequence). The length of the CDR3 is 14 residues. CDR3 residues: CASSPTAANTEAFF. The CDR3 coding sequence is TGCGCCAGCAGTCCGACAGCCGCGAACACTGAAGCTTTCTTT.

The chain is built from TRBV5-6 and TRBJ2-1; 9 bases are a match to TRBD2. With 3 bases clipped from V and 5 bases from J, the junction kept 9 bases outside the gene matches. CDR3 length equals 16 residues. Germline assignment: CDR1 SGHDT and CDR2 YYEEEE. For the CDR3, the DNA is TGTGCCAGCAGCTACCTTAGCGGGGGCAAGGACAATGAGCAGTTCTTC. As protein: CASSYLSGGKDNEQFF.

The rearrangement uses TRBV23-1 and TRBJ2-7; 7 positions agree with TRBD1. TRBV23-1 is an ORF for which the function is uncertain. The CDR3 sequence is 14 residues long. Trimming removed 8 bases from V and 2 bases from J; junction bases left unmatched: 9. The CDR3, as DNA: TGCGCCAGCGCCTGTCAGGGACAGACCTACGAGCAGTACTTC. Translating gives CASACQGQTYEQYF.

The table lists this clone with a few counts. This chain uses TRBV18 with TRBJ1-2, with D maybe TRBD1 (6 bases). CDR1 is KGHSH, CDR2 LQKENI, per germline. CDR3 size: 15 residues. Trimming cost V 5 bases and J 4 bases, with 17 bases left between them. The CDR3 region has the DNA TGTGCCAGCTCATCAGGGGCAGGCCCTTCCTATGGCTACACCTTC. Residues: CASSSGAGPSYGYTF.

V is TRBV4-2 and J is TRBJ1-2; TRBD1 matches 11 bases. Germline trimming cut 2 bases from V and 4 bases from J; bases unmatched to any gene: 6. Germline V lookup: CDR1 LGHNA, CDR2 YNFKEQ. The CDR3 has 16 amino acids. The CDR3: CASSQRGQGATYGYTF. The CDR3 region has the DNA TGTGCCAGCAGCCAACGCGGACAGGGGGCTACCTATGGCTACACCTTC.

The chain joins TRBV18 to TRBJ1-6, with D perhaps TRBD1 (5 bases). From germline, CDR1 is KGHSH and CDR2 LQKENI. Trimming cost V 6 bases and J 7 bases, with 13 bases left between them. The CDR3 is made up of 14 amino acids. This CDR3 reads CASSSGTENSPLHF. The CDR3 bases are TGTGCCAGCTCGTCCGGGACGGAAAATTCACCCCTCCACTTT.

The chain has TRBV2 and TRBJ2-2; a possible D gene is TRBD1 (6 bases). Trimming left V 8 bases short and J 1 base short, with 20 bases between. This CDR3 is built from 17 residues. The V gene's germline CDR1 is SNHLY and CDR2 FYNNEI. Written as DNA, the CDR3 is TGTGCCAGCCGAACCCTTTCGACAGGCAGGAACACCGGGGAGCTGTTTTTT. Its translation: CASRTLSTGRNTGELFF.

This sequence joins TRBV6-1 and TRBJ2-3, with TRBD2 as a possible D gene (5 bases). The germline CDR1 and CDR2 sequences are MNHNS and SASEGT. This CDR3 is 14 amino acids long. Trimming took off 1 base at V and 4 bases at J, with 9 bases between the two ends. The CDR3 DNA sequence: TGTGCCAGCAGTGAAGGAGGAGGAGCAGATACGCAGTATTTT. Its protein is CASSEGGGADTQYF.

This clone came up once. The rearrangement links TRBV13 to TRBJ2-1; D may match TRBD1 or TRBD2 (5 bases each). V lost 5 bases and J lost 3, with 17 bases in between. CDR1 is PRHDT and CDR2 is FYEKMQ in the germline V gene (reference sequence). The length of the CDR3 is 16 residues. The CDR3 bases are TGTGCCAGCAGCCCGACAGCACGGGGTCTCTACAATGAGCAGTTCTTC. The encoded protein is CASSPTARGLYNEQFF.

This rearrangement joins TRBV6-5 to TRBJ1-6; unclear D gene. Trimming took off 6 bases at V and 7 bases at J, with 13 bases between the two ends. Germline assignment: CDR1 MNHEY and CDR2 SVGAGI. There are 14 residues in the CDR3. Here the CDR3 reads CASSSRVQNSPLHF. CDR3 in DNA: TGTGCCAGCAGCTCCCGGGTCCAGAATTCACCCCTCCACTTT.

This clone was counted between two and nine times. The chain couples TRBV14 to TRBJ2-3; 8 nucleotides match TRBD1. CDR1 and CDR2 from the germline V gene are SGHDN and FVKESK. The CDR3 loop spans 16 amino acids. Germline trimming cut 6 bases from V and 0 bases from J; bases unmatched to any gene: 8. CDR3 sequence (DNA): TGTGCCAGCAGTCGCGGACAGGGTAGGAGCACAGATACGCAGTATTTT. Residues: CASSRGQGRSTDTQYF.

The chain couples TRBV6-5 to TRBJ1-1, with a tentative D call TRBD1 (6 bases). V dropped 5 bases and J dropped 3 bases, with 13 bases sitting between them. Germline values: CDR1 MNHEY, CDR2 SVGAGI. The CDR3 totals 14 residues. CDR3 amino acids: CASSAQGGYTEAFF. The CDR3 DNA sequence: TGTGCCAGCAGTGCACAGGGCGGGTACACTGAAGCTTTCTTT.

This clone was recorded a few times. The V gene is TRBV14, the J gene TRBJ1-2, with 7 positions matching TRBD1. The CDR3 runs 15 residues. Losses at the gene ends were 3 bases for V and 4 bases for J; bases not matched to a gene: 8. Germline loops: CDR1 SGHDN, CDR2 FVKESK. The CDR3, as DNA: TGTGCCAGCAGCCACGAGGGTCAGGGGGTCTATGGCTACACCTTC. This translates into CASSHEGQGVYGYTF.

The chain uses TRBV27 and TRBJ1-2; 9 nucleotides line up with TRBD1. V shed 6 bases, J shed 8 bases, and the junction held 4 bases outside the gene matches. Germline values: CDR1 MNHEY, CDR2 SMNVEV (reference sequence). There are 12 residues in the CDR3. Here the CDR3 reads CASRKDRGGYTF. CDR3 DNA: TGTGCCAGCAGAAAGGACAGGGGAGGCTACACCTTC.

This chain uses TRBV5-1 with TRBJ2-1; weak D call: TRBD2 (6 bases). The V and J ends lost 4 bases and 8 bases respectively, with 16 bases between them. The CDR3 is 14 amino acids. Germline V CDR1 and CDR2: SGHRS, YFSETQ. CDR3 region: CASSISRTNDEQFF. CDR3 nucleotide sequence: TGCGCCAGCAGCATCAGCAGGACTAATGATGAGCAGTTCTTC.

In its sample, this clone was seen once. This chain joins TRBV11-2 and TRBJ2-2; no reliable D call. From germline, CDR1 is SGHAT and CDR2 FQNNGV. CDR3 length: 16 residues. V was trimmed by 7 bases and J by 1 base, leaving 16 bases between them. CDR3 DNA: TGTGCCAGCACGTCCGTATGGGCCTTGAACACCGGGGAGCTGTTTTTT. Its protein is CASTSVWALNTGELFF.

The chain recombines TRBV4-2 with TRBJ2-5; the D is unclear. This CDR3 comprises 15 residues. Germline values: CDR1 LGHNA, CDR2 YNFKEQ. The ends were cut back, 1 base at V and 2 bases at J, with 11 bases in the middle. The CDR3 DNA follows: TGTGCCAGCAGCCAAGTCTCTGCGGCGCAAGAGACCCAGTACTTC. Translation: CASSQVSAAQETQYF.